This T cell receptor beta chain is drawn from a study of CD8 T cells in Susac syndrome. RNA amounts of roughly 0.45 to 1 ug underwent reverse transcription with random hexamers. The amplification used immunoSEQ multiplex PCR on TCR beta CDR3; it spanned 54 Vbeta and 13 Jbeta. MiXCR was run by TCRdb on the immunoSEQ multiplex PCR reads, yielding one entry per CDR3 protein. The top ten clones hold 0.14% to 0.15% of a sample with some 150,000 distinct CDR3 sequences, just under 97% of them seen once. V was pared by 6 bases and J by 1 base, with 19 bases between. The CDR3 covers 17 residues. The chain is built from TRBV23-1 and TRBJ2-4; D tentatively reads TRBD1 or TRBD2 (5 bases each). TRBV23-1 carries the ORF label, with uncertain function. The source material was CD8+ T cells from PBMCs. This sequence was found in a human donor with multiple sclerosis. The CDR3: CASSPGNPGWAKNIQYF. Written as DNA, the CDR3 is TGCGCCAGCAGCCCGGGGAATCCAGGGTGGGCCAAAAACATTCAGTACTTC.